This entry features one T cell receptor beta chain sequence. The read falls 3 residues short of the CDR3 end, and the missing part is taken from the germline J gene. Generated by immunoSEQ multiplex PCR, the TCRdb table keeps only in-frame clones and is missing some. The sample totals roughly 10,000 clones. This record comes from a study of Tregs in tolerant kidney transplant recipients. Recipients received nonmyeloablative bone marrow transplants from related graft donors, with transient mixed chimerism. V dropped 3 bases and J dropped 7; count of bases not matched to a gene: 2. The germline gives CDR1 SGHTA, CDR2 FQGTGA. The CDR3 spans 14 residues.

The sample in question was CD8+ T cells from blood (PBMCs), obtained 24 months after the transplant. This sequence joins TRBV7-3 and TRBJ2-6; 8 nucleotides agree with TRBD1. The receptor's source is a human patient who received a combined kidney and bone marrow transplant. The graft donor may have contributed some T cells. The CDR3 region is CASSFGQGANVLTF. The sequenced part of the CDR3 DNA is TGTGCCAGCAGCTTCGGACAGGGAGCCAACGTC. Full variable domain (remainder filled in from reference TRBV7-3 and TRBJ2-6): GAGVSQTPSNKVTEKGKYVELRCDPISGHTALYWYRQSLGQGPEFLIYFQGTGAADDSGLPNDRFFAVRPEGSVSTLKIQRTERGDSAVYLCASSFGQGANVLTFGAGSRLTVL.